This T cell receptor beta chain was found in a study of post-analysis software for immune sequencing data. Points from the study as a whole: For normalized Chao1 diversity, multiple sclerosis patients scored significantly lower than controls did. Controls had lower frequencies than patients of four or five TRBV segments, which included TRBV5-6, TRBV5-1 and TRBV20-1.

Tagging with unique molecular identifiers was a feature of the TCR beta cDNA libraries. TCRdb used MiXCR to reprocess the PCR reads, holding one entry per CDR3 protein. The sample holds around 710,000 distinct CDR3 sequences, around 46% seen once. Comment on this clonotype: Its antigen is unknown.

Trimming cost V 5 bases and J 4 bases, with 15 bases left between them. The length of the CDR3 is 15 residues. Per germline, CDR1 MNHEY and CDR2 SVGEGT. The rearrangement links TRBV6-2 or TRBV6-3 to TRBJ1-5; unclear D gene. The source material was blood. This TCR came from a girl between 10 and 17 years old with multiple sclerosis. The CDR3 DNA reads as TGTGCCAGCAGTCCCTTGTTCCAACTAAATCAGCCCCAGCATTTT. This gives the protein CASSPLFQLNQPQHF.